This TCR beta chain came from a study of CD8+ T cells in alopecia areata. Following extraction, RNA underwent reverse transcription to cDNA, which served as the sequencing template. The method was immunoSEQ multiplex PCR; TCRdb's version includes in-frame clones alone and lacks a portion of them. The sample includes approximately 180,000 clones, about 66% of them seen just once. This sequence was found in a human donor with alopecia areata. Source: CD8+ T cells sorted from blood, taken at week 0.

CDR3 region: CASSVRGTDTQYF. In DNA, the CDR3 is TGTGCCAGCAGCGTTAGGGGAACAGATACGCAGTATTTT. V gene TRBV7-6 combines with J gene TRBJ2-3; the D gene is possibly TRBD1 (5 bases). Trimming stripped 5 bases from V and 3 bases from J, with 9 bases between. Germline-derived CDR1 and CDR2 are SGHVS and FNYEAQ. The CDR3 sequence is 13 residues long.